The next 25 T cell receptor beta chains were all read from a single sample in a study of OX40 agonist ivuxolimab in advanced cancers. Sequenced by immunoSEQ multiplex PCR; TCRdb stores in-frame clones only, minus some. The data show around 71,000 clones, approximately 90% seen once. Here the sequenced sample was CD4+ or CD8+ T cells sorted from blood, taken in a trial of the OX40 agonist ivuxolimab. The receptors were gathered from an adult with an advanced solid tumor such as melanoma, head and neck, liver or kidney cancer.

The chain links TRBV7-9 to TRBJ2-1; D is undetermined. The V and J ends lost 1 base and 6 bases respectively, with 13 bases between them. The length of the CDR3 is 15 residues. Germline CDR1 SEHNR, CDR2 FQNEAQ (reference sequence). The CDR3 is CASSLDPRASNEQFF. The CDR3 DNA reads as TGTGCCAGCAGCTTAGACCCCCGGGCTAGCAATGAGCAGTTCTTC.

V gene TRBV28 combines with J gene TRBJ1-3; D gene unclear. The V end was cut by 1 base, the J end by 7 bases, with 14 bases between. Germline V gene lookup returns CDR1 MDHEN and CDR2 SYDVKM. The CDR3 length is 15 residues. In DNA, the CDR3 is TGTGCCAGCAGTTTATATCAATCGGGCATCAACACCATATATTTT. Amino acids: CASSLYQSGINTIYF.

The chain employs TRBV4-3 and TRBJ2-4; 7 bases line up with TRBD2. CDR1 is LGHNA, CDR2 YSLEER, per germline. The CDR3 extends over 19 amino acids. V was clipped by 0 bases and J by 3 bases; unmatched bases: 14. The CDR3 sequence: CASSQELAGLSRGKNIQYF. Written as DNA, the CDR3 is TGCGCCAGCAGCCAAGAGTTAGCGGGTCTCAGCCGGGGCAAAAACATTCAGTACTTC.

The V and J genes are TRBV6-1 and TRBJ2-7; D possibly corresponds to TRBD1 (6 bases). The CDR3 is made up of 14 amino acids. V lost 5 bases and J 4 bases, leaving 15 bases between the germline ends. From germline, CDR1 is MNHNS and CDR2 SASEGT. CDR3 loop: CASSTRQAVYEQYF. DNA for the CDR3: TGTGCCAGCAGTACTAGACAGGCGGTATACGAGCAGTACTTC.

CDR3 nucleotides: TGTGCCAGTAGTATCCGACAGTACACCGGGGAGCTGTTTTTT. It translates to CASSIRQYTGELFF. This chain joins TRBV19 and TRBJ2-2, with TRBD1 as a possible D gene (5 bases). Trimming cost V 3 bases and J 3 bases, with 8 bases left between them. Germline CDR1 LNHDA, CDR2 SQIVND (reference sequence). The CDR3 is made up of 14 amino acids.

The J gene is TRBJ2-5, the V gene TRBV7-9; no clear D gene. The length of the CDR3 is 14 residues. Germline V gene sequence: CDR1 SEHNR, CDR2 FQNEAQ (reference sequence). The V end lost 5 bases, the J end lost 7 bases, and 17 bases lay between the germline ends. The CDR3 region has the DNA TGTGCCAGCAGCCCGAGTGGGTTCGATGTGACCCAGTACTTC. Protein sequence: CASSPSGFDVTQYF.

V is TRBV4-3 and J is TRBJ2-1; tentatively, D is TRBD2 (5 bases). Germline V gene data show CDR1 as LGHNA and CDR2 as YSLEER. This CDR3 spans 12 amino acids. Trimming cost V 0 bases and J 8 bases, with 5 bases left between them. CDR3 in DNA: TGCGCCAGCAGCCAAGAGGGAGATGAGCAGTTCTTC. Its translation: CASSQEGDEQFF.

This chain joins TRBV7-9 and TRBJ2-1, with TRBD2 identical over 8 bases. Germline values: CDR1 SEHNR, CDR2 FQNEAQ (reference sequence). CDR3 size: 15 residues. With V trimmed by 5 bases and J by 2 bases, 5 bases remained unmatched. The chain's CDR3 is CASSPSGLAYNEQFF. The CDR3 DNA reads TGTGCCAGCAGCCCCTCGGGACTAGCCTACAATGAGCAGTTCTTC. Filled out from reference TRBV7-9 and TRBJ2-1, the complete variable domain reads DTGVSQNPRHKITKRGQNVTFRCDPISEHNRLYWYRQTLGQGPEFLTYFQNEAQLEKSRLLSDRFSAERPKGSFSTLEIQRTEQGDSAMYLCASSPSGLAYNEQFFGPGTRLTVL.

The V gene is TRBV6-5, the J gene TRBJ2-1, with TRBD2 identical over 9 bases. V shed 7 bases and J 9 bases; nucleotides not matched to a gene: 13. The germline CDR1 and CDR2 sequences are MNHEY and SVGAGI. The length of the CDR3 is 15 residues. The CDR3: CASTPPAGGPAEQFF. The CDR3 region has the DNA TGTGCCAGCACCCCCCCGGCGGGAGGGCCAGCTGAGCAGTTCTTC.

The V and J genes are TRBV11-3 and TRBJ1-1; 8 bases align to TRBD1. This CDR3 region has 13 residues. Germline V gene data show CDR1 as SGHNT and CDR2 as YENEEA. V trimming: 4 bases; J trimming: 8 bases; junction bases outside the gene matches: 6. The CDR3 region has the DNA TGTGCCAGCAGCTGGGGCCGGGACAGGGAAGCTTTCTTT. Its translation: CASSWGRDREAFF.

The rearrangement joins TRBV6-4 to TRBJ1-2; a possible D gene is TRBD1 (5 bases). In germline, CDR1 is MRHNA, CDR2 SNTAGT. Trimming removed 2 bases from V and 4 bases from J, with 11 bases in between. CDR3 size: 14 residues. This CDR3 reads CASSDTSGTYGYTF. In DNA, the CDR3 is TGTGCCAGCAGTGACACCTCCGGGACCTATGGCTACACCTTC.

The rearrangement joins TRBV5-1 to TRBJ2-3; D uncertain. Per the germline V gene, CDR1 is SGHRS and CDR2 is YFSETQ. V lost 3 bases and J lost 2, with 1 base in between. The CDR3 has 11 residues. The CDR3 coding sequence is TGCGCCAGCAGCTCCACAGATACGCAGTATTTT. This sequence encodes CASSSTDTQYF.

In its sample, this clone was seen a few times. J is TRBJ2-6 and V is TRBV27, with D unclear. CDR3 size: 15 residues. Between the trimmed V and J ends, which lost 6 bases and 4 bases, there was a span of 13 bases. Looked up from germline, CDR1 is MNHEY and CDR2 is SMNVEV (reference sequence). CDR3 loop: CASRPPTSGANVLTF. CDR3 nucleotide sequence: TGTGCCAGCAGACCGCCGACAAGCGGGGCCAACGTCCTGACTTTC. The full variable domain, rest sourced from reference TRBV27 and TRBJ2-6, is EAQVTQNPRYLITVTGKKLTVTCSQNMNHEYMSWYRQDPGLGLRQIYYSMNVEVTDKGDVPEGYKVSRKEKRNFPLILESPSPNQTSLYFCASRPPTSGANVLTFGAGSRLTVL.

This clone was recorded a few times. The chain recombines TRBV10-3 with TRBJ2-1; tentative D call: TRBD2 (5 bases). CDR3 size: 14 residues. Germline-derived CDR1 and CDR2 are ENHRY and SYGVKD. V lost 6 bases and J 0 bases, leaving 9 bases between the germline ends. The CDR3 DNA sequence: TGTGCCATCAGCGAGCGGAGCTCCTACAATGAGCAGTTCTTC. Residues: CAISERSSYNEQFF.

There are a few counts of this clone. The chain employs TRBV4-2 and TRBJ2-1; 10 bases agree with TRBD2. V shed 4 bases, J shed 2 bases, and the junction held 5 bases outside the gene matches. The CDR3 covers 16 residues. Germline V gives CDR1 LGHNA, CDR2 YNFKEQ. The CDR3 region has the DNA TGTGCCAGCAGCCTTATAGCGGGAGGTCCCTACAATGAGCAGTTCTTC. As protein: CASSLIAGGPYNEQFF.

Here the CDR3 reads CASSSTGLAGTGQYF. CDR3 bases: TGTGCCAGCAGCTCAACCGGACTAGCGGGAACGGGGCAGTACTTC. The chain has TRBV5-8 and TRBJ2-7; 12 bases fit TRBD2. CDR1 and CDR2 (germline): SGHTS, YDEGEE. Trimming at V came to 3 bases and at J to 9 bases, leaving 10 bases not matched to a gene. The CDR3 length is 15 residues. Based on the CDR3 plus reference TRBV5-8 and TRBJ2-7, the full variable domain is EAGVTQSPTHLIKTRGQQATLRCSPISGHTSVYWYQQALGLGLQFLLWYDEGEERNRGNFPPRFSGRQFPNYSSELNVNALELEDSALYLCASSSTGLAGTGQYFGPGTRLTVT.

V usage is TRBV19 and J usage is TRBJ1-5; weak D call: TRBD1 (6 bases). This CDR3 is 13 amino acids long. Germline lookup yields CDR1 LNHDA and CDR2 SQIVND (reference sequence). V shed 3 bases and J shed 6 bases, with 9 bases lying between them. CDR3 nucleotides: TGTGCCAGTAGTATTGGGACAACTCAGCCCCAGCATTTT. Encoded protein: CASSIGTTQPQHF.

This clone was seen just once. J is TRBJ1-1 and V is TRBV28; D is perhaps TRBD1 (6 bases). V was pared by 6 bases and J by 1 base, with 12 bases between. Germline loops: CDR1 MDHEN, CDR2 SYDVKM. CDR3 size: 14 residues. CDR3 region: CASSPAGANTEAFF. DNA for the CDR3: TGTGCCAGCAGCCCGGCAGGGGCGAACACTGAAGCTTTCTTT.

The J gene is TRBJ2-7, the V gene TRBV7-9; no definite D call. CDR1 is SEHNR, CDR2 FQNEAQ, per germline (reference sequence). Deletions cut 1 base from V and 3 bases from J, with 16 bases between. This CDR3 region has 16 residues. The chain's CDR3 is CASSLEAGEPFYEQYF. CDR3 DNA: TGTGCCAGCAGCTTAGAGGCAGGAGAGCCATTCTACGAGCAGTACTTC.

The chain couples TRBV6-1 to TRBJ1-2, with 8 bases that match TRBD1. This CDR3 comprises 16 residues. J gave up 5 bases and V 1 base, and 9 bases lay outside the gene matches. The V gene's germline CDR1 is MNHNS and CDR2 SASEGT. The CDR3 spells CASSEGTRGLWYGYTF. CDR3 bases: TGTGCCAGCAGTGAAGGGACCAGGGGGCTCTGGTATGGCTACACCTTC.

The rearrangement links TRBV15 to TRBJ2-5; D not resolved. Germline V CDR1 and CDR2: LNHNV, YYDKDF (reference sequence). The ends were cut back, 1 base at V and 2 bases at J, with 5 bases in the middle. The CDR3 is 13 residues long. CDR3 region: CATSRGGQETQYF. The CDR3 nucleotides read TGTGCCACCAGCAGAGGAGGACAAGAGACCCAGTACTTC.

This sequence joins TRBV14 and TRBJ2-4, with D tentatively TRBD1 (6 bases). CDR3 size: 14 residues. Deletions cut 5 bases from V and 5 bases from J, with 13 bases between. Per the germline V gene, CDR1 is SGHDN and CDR2 is FVKESK. CDR3 loop: CASSATGSQNIQYF. For the CDR3, the DNA is TGTGCCAGCAGCGCCACAGGGTCGCAAAACATTCAGTACTTC.

CDR3 loop: CASSQGGPSSYNEQFF. CDR3 coding DNA: TGCGCCAGCAGCCAAGGCGGGCCGAGCTCCTACAATGAGCAGTTCTTC. The rearrangement joins TRBV4-1 to TRBJ2-1; TRBD2 is a possible D gene (5 bases). The germline V gene has CDR1 MGHRA and CDR2 YSYEKL. The CDR3 extends over 16 amino acids. V shed 1 base and J shed 0 bases, with 10 bases lying between them.

Here the CDR3 reads CASSRQGLVNNEQFF. The DNA of the CDR3 is TGTGCCAGCAGTCGACAGGGTTTGGTGAACAATGAGCAGTTCTTC. V and J are TRBV28 and TRBJ2-1, with 7 nucleotides matching TRBD1. Germline lookup yields CDR1 MDHEN and CDR2 SYDVKM. The trim removed 5 bases at V and 5 bases at J, leaving 9 bases unmatched. The CDR3 spans 15 residues.

Comment on this clone: Other DNA sequences in this specimen translate into the identical CDR3. The chain links TRBV19 to TRBJ2-6; D call uncertain. Germline CDR1 and CDR2: LNHDA and SQIVND (reference sequence). The CDR3 spans 13 residues. With 3 bases removed from V and 0 bases from J, the gap between germline ends came to 0 bases. CDR3 residues: CASSISGANVLTF. CDR3 coding DNA: TGTGCCAGTAGTATCTCTGGGGCCAACGTCCTGACTTTC. Using reference TRBV19 and TRBJ2-6 for the parts outside the CDR3, the full variable domain is DGGITQSPKYLFRKEGQNVTLSCEQNLNHDAMYWYRQDPGQGLRLIYYSQIVNDFQKGDIAEGYSVSREKKESFPLTVTSAQKNPTAFYLCASSISGANVLTFGAGSRLTVL.